What follows is one T cell receptor beta chain and its context. Its antigen is unknown. Base quality data are lacking; no much larger clone is found one base away. The data derive from a study of blood T cell repertoires in COVID-19 (TCRdb year 2020). About the investigation overall: The collaborator samples originated in the United States, Italy and Spain and spanned the acute and convalescent phases of COVID-19. The material from the prospective study consisted of cDNA or gDNA derived from T cells, B-cell-depleted T cells, or PBMCs. HLA class I and class II types, where available, came from metadata supplied by the sample provider rather than from assay-based typing. Deeply sampled blood TCRbeta repertoires from subjects exposed to, actively infected with, or recovered from COVID-19 were included in the dataset. The samples were drawn from the first 160 participants of the ongoing ImmuneRACE study and from over a thousand subjects provided by 6 global collaborators. The repertoires were made available in a free public database intended to serve as a resource for research on the immune response to SARS-CoV-2. Sample metadata almost always included a de-identified subject ID, COVID-19 status, age in years and sex. The study at large found these results: The quantity of clinical and demographic metadata differed by source and by participant and was supplied without curation.

Deletion took 7 bases off V and 7 bases off J, with a span of 13 bases between the germline ends. The CDR3 holds 12 amino acids from the cysteine to the phenylalanine. Kept here is only the CDR3 DNA, which spans 36 bases and is read in frame from base 1. Looking up the germline V gene (reference sequence) yields CDR1 GTSNPN and CDR2 SVGIG. The immunoSEQ Assay, a bias-controlled multiplex PCR, was used to amplify TCRbeta CDR3 regions from genomic DNA. Per the source publication's procedure: The number of nucleated cells in each sample was estimated by amplification of reference gene primers within the assay. To quantify the absolute abundance of each unique TCRbeta CDR3 rearrangement, sequence reads were collapsed and filtered. For each sample, productive Simpson clonality was calculated as the square root of Simpson's diversity index over productive rearrangements. In TCRdb, the immuneACCESS table is reduced to in-frame sequences with V and J assigned. These tables do not hold every clone; where another copy was compared, an unresolved V gene accounts for under half, and the others remain unexplained. V, J and clone size are those of that table, while D and trimming were read from the DNA. The sample profile shows a few hundred thousand clones; 80% to 90% of them were found once. The ten largest make up more than 9.5% of the sample.

Collaborating institutions collected whole blood in K2EDTA tubes following their own protocols. For TCRbeta analysis, collaborators shipped samples in one of three forms: frozen whole blood, isolated PBMCs, or DNA extracted from either of those sample types. This TCR derives from a woman aged 65 to 85 with acute or convalescent COVID-19. The V gene is TRBV30 and the J gene is TRBJ1-4; the D gene is perhaps TRBD1, on 6 matching bases. The sample was peripheral blood. For the CDR3, the sequence is CAFQPTGEKLFF. The DNA reads as follows: TGTGCCTTCCAGCCGACAGGTGAAAAACTGTTTTTT. The full variable domain, completed from the reference TRBV30 and TRBJ1-4 proteins outside the CDR3, reads SQTIHQWPATLVQPVGSPLSLECTVEGTSNPNLYWYRQAAGRGLQLLFYSVGIGQISSEVPQNLSASRPQDRQFILSSKKLLLSDSGFYLCAFQPTGEKLFFGSGTQLSVL.